This paragraph covers one TCR beta chain sequence. No antigen is known for it. No base qualities exist here, and no much larger clone lies one base off it. This sample was included in a study of technical replicates of blood from several donors (dated by TCRdb to about 2017). V loses 0 bases, J loses 2 bases, and the germline ends lie 11 bases apart. From the cysteine up to the phenylalanine, the CDR3 has a length of 16 residues. Only CDR3 DNA remains: 48 bases, in frame from the first base. The germline V gene provides CDR1 MGHRA and CDR2 YSYEKL. Libraries were built with the immunoSEQ multiplex PCR assay. TCRdb limited this immuneACCESS table to in-frame rearrangements with V and J called. A share of clones is missing; checked studies link under half to unresolved V genes, and the rest is unexplained. A total of 11,000 to 15,000 clones appear in this sample, 80% of them only once. Roughly an eighth of the sample is taken by the ten largest.

The clonotype comes from a human donor in good health. The sequence joins TRBV4-1 to TRBJ2-1, with a tentative D gene TRBD2 over 6 matching bases. The specimen sequenced was PBMCs. In nucleotides, the sequence is TGCGCCAGCAGCCAAGATCGGGGGTTTACCTACAATGAGCAGTTCTTC. Its product reads: CASSQDRGFTYNEQFF.